The rows below give T cell receptor beta chains drawn from one sample of a study of CD8 T cells in ankylosing spondylitis. From the 5' RACE reads, TCRdb called clonotypes with MiXCR, one entry per CDR3 protein. The repertoire has under 850,000 distinct CDR3 sequences, 19% of them found once; the top ten carry around a fifth. Specimen: blood, either unsorted or a sorted T cell fraction (not recorded which). The origin of the receptors is a male donor with ankylosing spondylitis. CDR3s include the opening cysteine and the closing phenylalanine or tryptophan. D genes are given only for firm matches.

D gene: TRBD1
V gene: TRBV4-1
CDR3 protein: CASSQEGTGGGETQYF

D gene: TRBD2
V gene: TRBV9
CDR3 protein: CASSPSGREVDTQYF

D gene: NA
V gene: TRBV10-3
CDR3 protein: CAISESGGPYNEQFF

D gene: TRBD1
V gene: TRBV12-3/TRBV12-4
CDR3 protein: CASRKTGEGGNTIYF

D gene: NA
V gene: TRBV4-2
CDR3 protein: CASSQDWEMGTDTQYF

D gene: NA
V gene: TRBV7-9
CDR3 protein: CASSLAPTEAFF

D gene: NA
V gene: TRBV12-3/TRBV12-4
CDR3 protein: CASSFAEGETQYF

D gene: NA
V gene: TRBV7-2
CDR3 protein: CASSPWDPGTGELFF

D gene: TRBD2
V gene: TRBV20-1
CDR3 protein: CSAPTSGSPYEQYF

D gene: TRBD1
V gene: TRBV12-3/TRBV12-4
CDR3 protein: CASSFGTGDNSPLHF

D gene: NA
V gene: TRBV2
CDR3 protein: CASRDYGSPLHF

D gene: NA
V gene: TRBV5-5
CDR3 protein: CASSLDPFGRDQPQHF

D gene: NA
V gene: TRBV10-3
CDR3 protein: CAISESILWAVGNTIYF